The 28 T cell receptor beta chains presented below share a single source sample, sequenced in a study of early T cells in non-severe SARS-CoV-2 infection (dated by TCRdb to about 2021). Library method: 5' RACE. The reads were generated on a NextSeq 500. TCRdb trimmed public reads at Q25 via fastp, called clones via MiXCR and kept in-frame beta chains. Each CDR3 protein gets just one entry, which takes the most common genes and DNA from the rows behind it. This sample holds around 70,000 distinct CDR3 sequences; 12% were observed only once. The ten biggest clones cover more than 1.5% of the sample. Sequencing used whole blood. The receptor source for this set is an adult who was a healthcare worker with PCR-confirmed SARS-CoV-2 infection or an uninfected control (not recorded which).

Details on this clonotype: This may stem from a read error, because a much larger clone lies one nucleotide away. This chain connects TRBV12-3 or TRBV12-4 to TRBJ1-1, with D unresolved. The ends were cut back, 1 base at V and 9 bases at J, with 9 bases in the middle. The CDR3 runs to 12 residues. The CDR3 spells CASSLGPSKAFF. In DNA, the CDR3 is TGTGCCAGCAGTTTAGGCCCGTCTAAAGCTTTCTTT.

The genes are TRBV29-1 and TRBJ2-5; no definite D call. Looked up from germline, CDR1 is SQVTM and CDR2 is ANQGSEA. This CDR3 has 13 amino acids. With 3 bases removed from V and 5 bases from J, the gap between germline ends came to 13 bases. The CDR3: CSVEQPGGETQYF. The CDR3 DNA is TGCAGCGTTGAGCAGCCCGGTGGGGAGACCCAGTACTTC. Using reference TRBV29-1 and TRBJ2-5 for the parts outside the CDR3, the full variable domain is SAVISQKPSRDICQRGTSLTIQCQVDSQVTMMFWYRQQPGQSLTLIATANQGSEATYESGFVIDKFPISRPNLTFSTLTVSNMSPEDSSIYLCSVEQPGGETQYFGPGTRLLVL.

The chain has TRBV9 and TRBJ1-2; D uncertain. This CDR3 region has 15 residues. Germline CDR1 reads SGDLS; CDR2 reads YYNGEE. Deletions cut 3 bases from V and 0 bases from J, with 12 bases between. The CDR3 bases are TGTGCCAGCAGCGAATCAGTGCGGTCTAACTATGGCTACACCTTC. This sequence encodes CASSESVRSNYGYTF.

This clonotype has a handful of counts. This chain connects TRBV6-1 to TRBJ1-1; 8 bases match TRBD1. Germline V CDR1 and CDR2: MNHNS, SASEGT. The CDR3 consists of 14 residues. Trimming at V came to 6 bases and at J to 3 bases, leaving 6 bases not matched to a gene. In DNA, the CDR3 is TGTGCCAGCAGCGCAGGGGGCGCGTACACTGAAGCTTTCTTT. It specifies CASSAGGAYTEAFF.

This clonotype was observed many times. J is TRBJ1-6 and V is TRBV20-1, with D possibly matching TRBD1 (5 bases). This CDR3 has 15 amino acids. Trimming took 5 bases from V and 10 from J, leaving 21 bases between them. The germline gives CDR1 DFQATT, CDR2 SNEGSKA (reference sequence). The CDR3 DNA reads as TGCAGTGCTCCTCGCAGGGACGGAGAGAACTCACCCCTCCACTTT. Protein product: CSAPRRDGENSPLHF.

This clonotype was seen only a few times. V gene TRBV7-9 combines with J gene TRBJ2-1; 11 nucleotides align to TRBD1. CDR1 is SEHNR and CDR2 is FQNEAQ in the germline V gene (reference sequence). V was pared by 6 bases and J by 6 bases, with 10 bases of the junction left unmatched. CDR3 length: 16 residues. CDR3: CASSPMGQGGSNEQFF. The CDR3 nucleotides read TGTGCCAGCAGTCCAATGGGACAGGGGGGAAGCAATGAGCAGTTCTTC.

This clonotype has a handful of counts. This sequence joins TRBV4-3 and TRBJ2-7, with D hard to call. CDR1 is LGHNA and CDR2 is YSLEER in the germline V gene. The CDR3 has 15 residues. Trimming took off 4 bases at V and 3 bases at J, with 16 bases between the two ends. CDR3 sequence reads: CASSPDPRAYYEQYF. As DNA, the CDR3 is TGCGCCAGCAGCCCTGACCCCAGAGCCTACTACGAGCAGTACTTC.

This sequence joins TRBV19 and TRBJ1-5; a weak D match, TRBD1 (6 bases). The CDR3 runs to 15 residues. Trimming left V 6 bases short and J 5 bases short, with 17 bases between. Germline CDR1 and CDR2: LNHDA and SQIVND (reference sequence). The CDR3 DNA reads as TGTGCCAGTAGAAAGGGGAACAGGGACGATCAGCCCCAGCATTTT. This sequence encodes CASRKGNRDDQPQHF.

There are a few counts of this clonotype. The chain combines TRBV6-5 with TRBJ1-6; D remains ambiguous. The germline gives CDR1 MNHEY, CDR2 SVGAGI. V was pared by 2 bases and J by 9 bases, with 5 bases between. This CDR3 region has 12 residues. CDR3 nucleotides: TGTGCCAGCAGTTACCTGGGTTCACCCCTCCACTTT. Residues: CASSYLGSPLHF.

V and J are TRBV28 and TRBJ1-5; D gene uncertain. CDR3 size: 14 residues. V was pared by 3 bases and J by 1 base, with 7 bases between. Germline V gives CDR1 MDHEN, CDR2 SYDVKM. The CDR3 DNA follows: TGTGCCAGCAGTTTCAGAGGGAGCAATCAGCCCCAGCATTTT. This codes for CASSFRGSNQPQHF.

This clonotype was found a few times. The CDR3 bases are TGTGCCAGCAGTTTTGGGGGGTCGAACACCGGGGAGCTGTTTTTT. Translated, it gives CASSFGGSNTGELFF. The chain is built from TRBV12-3 or TRBV12-4 and TRBJ2-2; TRBD2 is a possible D gene (6 bases). Trimming pared 3 bases from V and 0 bases from J, leaving 8 bases between. The CDR3 runs 15 residues.

The chain is built from TRBV11-2 and TRBJ2-1; 8 nucleotides match TRBD2. Per germline, CDR1 SGHAT and CDR2 FQNNGV. CDR3 length equals 16 residues. The trim removed 1 base at V and 5 bases at J, leaving 7 bases unmatched. This CDR3 is CASSLAVLRGDNEQFF. The CDR3 DNA reads as TGTGCCAGCAGCTTAGCCGTCTTGCGGGGGGACAATGAGCAGTTCTTC.

This clonotype was observed a few times. V usage is TRBV29-1 and J usage is TRBJ1-2, with D maybe TRBD1 (5 bases). The V gene's germline CDR1 is SQVTM and CDR2 ANQGSEA. The CDR3 sequence is 12 residues long. V lost 4 bases, J lost 4 bases, and 10 bases lay in between. Here the CDR3 reads CSVARQGYGYTF. CDR3 nucleotides: TGCAGCGTTGCTCGGCAGGGCTATGGCTACACCTTC.

This clonotype was counted a few times. This chain uses TRBV12-3 or TRBV12-4 with TRBJ1-1; D not resolved. Deletions cut 5 bases from V and 4 bases from J, with 17 bases between. The CDR3 is made up of 15 amino acids. The CDR3 loop reads CASSRARGQGTEAFF. The CDR3 nucleotides read TGTGCCAGCAGTCGGGCACGAGGCCAAGGCACTGAAGCTTTCTTT.

This clonotype showed up many times. This chain links TRBV7-6 with TRBJ2-5; D might be TRBD1 or TRBD2, each matching 5 bases. In germline, CDR1 is SGHVS, CDR2 FNYEAQ. Trimming cost V 5 bases and J 2 bases, with 9 bases left between them. This CDR3 region has 13 residues. DNA of the CDR3: TGTGCCAGCAGCAACGGGGCACAAGAGACCCAGTACTTC. It translates to CASSNGAQETQYF. The entire variable domain, with the rest obtained from reference TRBV7-6 and TRBJ2-5, is as follows: GAGVSQSPRYKVTKRGQDVALRCDPISGHVSLYWYRQALGQGPEFLTYFNYEAQQDKSGLPNDRFSAERPEGSISTLTIQRTEQRDSAMYRCASSNGAQETQYFGPGTRLLVL.

V usage is TRBV28 and J usage is TRBJ2-1; D unresolved. Trimming pared 4 bases from V and 9 bases from J, leaving 13 bases between. CDR3 length equals 13 residues. Germline CDR1 is MDHEN and CDR2 is SYDVKM. As DNA, the CDR3 is TGTGCCAGCAGTTCCCCTCCGGTGAGTGAGCAGTTCTTC. Its protein is CASSSPPVSEQFF.

The table lists this clonotype with many counts. V usage is TRBV10-3 and J usage is TRBJ1-2; 11 nucleotides align to TRBD1. V dropped 6 bases and J dropped 5; count of bases not matched to a gene: 5. CDR3 length equals 14 residues. Germline CDR1 ENHRY, CDR2 SYGVKD. The CDR3 here is CAISADRGPYGYTF. DNA of the CDR3: TGTGCCATCAGCGCGGACAGGGGGCCGTATGGCTACACCTTC.

This clonotype was counted between two and nine times. J is TRBJ2-5 and V is TRBV6-2 or TRBV6-3, with a tentative D call TRBD1 (6 bases). This CDR3 is built from 13 residues. Germline V lookup: CDR1 MNHEY, CDR2 SVGEGT. Trimming shortened V by 4 bases and J by 9 bases, and 15 bases separated the two germline ends. CDR3 nucleotide sequence: TGTGCCAGCAGTTCCGGATCCCCAGGGGCCCAGTACTTC. Protein: CASSSGSPGAQYF.

This clonotype was counted many times. V is TRBV12-5 and J is TRBJ2-7; possibly TRBD1 for D (6 bases). Germline V gene data show CDR1 as LGHNT and CDR2 as FRNRAP. This CDR3 spans 13 amino acids. The ends were cut back, 2 bases at V and 5 bases at J, with 10 bases in the middle. CDR3 in amino acids: CASGLKGDNEQYF. The CDR3 coding sequence is TGTGCTAGTGGTTTGAAGGGGGACAACGAGCAGTACTTC. The variable domain in full, with the rest retrieved from reference TRBV12-5 and TRBJ2-7, is DARVTQTPRHKVTEMGQEVTMRCQPILGHNTVFWYRQTMMQGLELLAYFRNRAPLDDSGMPKDRFSAEMPDATLATLKIQPSEPRDSAVYFCASGLKGDNEQYFGPGTRLTVT.

This clonotype showed up many times. The V and J genes are TRBV20-1 and TRBJ1-1, with 7 bases matching TRBD1. CDR3 length: 12 amino acids. Per the germline V gene, CDR1 is DFQATT and CDR2 is SNEGSKA (reference sequence). Unmatched junction bases numbered 7, after V lost 5 bases and J lost 7 bases. CDR3 sequence: CSAGRDRGEAFF. As DNA, the CDR3 is TGCAGTGCTGGCCGGGACAGAGGTGAAGCTTTCTTT.

This clonotype has just a few counts. J is TRBJ1-6 and V is TRBV6-5; weak D call: TRBD1 (6 bases). Germline V CDR1 and CDR2: MNHEY, SVGAGI. Trimming took off 3 bases at V and 8 bases at J, with 14 bases between the two ends. There are 15 residues in the CDR3. CDR3 sequence (DNA): TGTGCCAGCAGTTATCGGGACATTACTGATTCACCCCTCCACTTT. It is translated as CASSYRDITDSPLHF.

There are a few counts of this clonotype. This sequence joins TRBV6-5 and TRBJ2-5; D is perhaps TRBD1 (5 bases). V was clipped by 6 bases and J by 2 bases, with 13 bases between them. Germline V CDR1 and CDR2: MNHEY, SVGAGI. The CDR3 contains 14 residues. In nucleotides, the CDR3 is TGTGCCAGCAGGCGCAGGGTGAAGCAAGAGACCCAGTACTTC. It translates to CASRRRVKQETQYF.

The sample holds many counts of this clonotype. The chain is built from TRBV29-1 and TRBJ1-2; 9 nucleotides agree with TRBD1. J lost 7 bases, V lost 7 bases, and 4 bases had no gene match. The CDR3 contains 11 residues. Germline V gene sequence: CDR1 SQVTM, CDR2 ANQGSEA. The CDR3 spells CSAGTGFGYTF. Here the CDR3 DNA reads TGCAGCGCAGGGACAGGGTTTGGCTACACCTTC. The full variable domain, its missing parts supplied by reference TRBV29-1 and TRBJ1-2, is SAVISQKPSRDICQRGTSLTIQCQVDSQVTMMFWYRQQPGQSLTLIATANQGSEATYESGFVIDKFPISRPNLTFSTLTVSNMSPEDSSIYLCSAGTGFGYTFGSGTRLTVV.

The sample holds a few counts of this clonotype. The V and J genes are TRBV2 and TRBJ2-7; 9 bases agree with TRBD1. Trimming took 6 bases from V and 5 from J; bases not matched to a gene: 5. The CDR3 totals 13 residues. CDR1 and CDR2 from the germline V gene are SNHLY and FYNNEI. CDR3 sequence: CASRRDRDDEQYF. Written as DNA, the CDR3 is TGTGCCAGCAGACGGGACAGGGACGACGAGCAGTACTTC.

The chain carries TRBV6-6 and TRBJ1-1; D may be TRBD1 (5 bases). This CDR3 spans 15 amino acids. V was trimmed by 3 bases and J by 0 bases, leaving 11 bases between them. Germline V gene lookup returns CDR1 MNHNY and CDR2 SVGAGI (reference sequence). CDR3 amino acids: CASSYGRGMNTEAFF. The CDR3 DNA follows: TGTGCCAGCAGTTATGGTCGGGGGATGAACACTGAAGCTTTCTTT.

V usage is TRBV9 and J usage is TRBJ1-2; D unresolved. Germline V lookup: CDR1 SGDLS, CDR2 YYNGEE. The CDR3 covers 14 residues. The V end was cut by 0 bases, the J end by 8 bases, with 14 bases between. Here the CDR3 DNA reads TGTGCCAGCAGCGTAGAAGGCCGGGCGAAGGGCTACACCTTC. Its protein is CASSVEGRAKGYTF.

The chain carries TRBV9 and TRBJ1-5; D not resolved. The CDR3 loop spans 15 amino acids. CDR1 SGDLS and CDR2 YYNGEE come from the germline V gene. V lost 2 bases and J lost 1, with 10 bases in between. The DNA of the CDR3 is TGTGCCAGCAGCGTGGACGGCCGGAGCAATCAGCCCCAGCATTTT. This encodes CASSVDGRSNQPQHF.

V gene TRBV6-6 combines with J gene TRBJ2-3, with 9 positions matching TRBD2. With V trimmed by 2 bases and J by 0 bases, 9 bases remained unmatched. The CDR3 covers 18 residues. Germline V lookup: CDR1 MNHNY, CDR2 SVGAGI (reference sequence). This CDR3 is CASSYRAGGMMSTDTQYF. CDR3 DNA: TGTGCCAGCAGTTACAGGGCGGGGGGGATGATGAGCACAGATACGCAGTATTTT.